This T cell receptor (beta chain) stems from a study of STAT3 mutations in large granular lymphocyte leukemia. With regard to this clone: Its antigen remains unidentified.

Study-wide results and caveats: Every T-cell large granular lymphocyte leukemia patient had at least one immunodominant TCR beta clonotype.

Profiling relied on immunoSEQ multiplex PCR, and the TCRdb table lists in-frame clones only, not all of them. The table shows roughly 35,000 clones, with 88% occurring only once. The CDR3 has 11 amino acids. Per germline, CDR1 MNHEY and CDR2 SVGAGI. Trimming shortened V by 6 bases and J by 3 bases, and 6 bases separated the two germline ends. This receptor was identified in a human donor with T large granular lymphocyte leukemia. Some clones in this sample may be carry-over from other donors' samples. The chain joins TRBV6-5 to TRBJ2-7; D is ambiguous. The specimen was PBMCs. CDR3 coding DNA: TGTGCCAGCAGATTCAACTACGAGCAGTACTTC. It encodes CASRFNYEQYF.